The 10 T cell receptor beta chains presented below share a single source sample, sequenced in a study of human T cells and chemical hapten exposure (dated by TCRdb to the early 2020s). Libraries were constructed by RACE. This sample was sequenced with a NextSeq 500. The raw public data were reprocessed by TCRdb itself: fastp quality trimming at Q25, MiXCR clonotype calling, in-frame beta chains only. Rows are combined by CDR3 protein, so each entry shows the most common genes and DNA. For this sample there are 50,000 to 65,000 distinct CDR3 sequences; 9% to 10% appear just once. The ten top clones hold around 16% of the sample. This specimen's time point label, interpreted: patch test 3, about 24 weeks after DPC sensitization. What this sample's treatment or condition label stands for: therapeutic diphenylcyclopropenone sensitization with weekly scalp DPC. Source: whole blood, taken in connection with sensitization to the hapten diphenylcyclopropenone (DPC). The receptors here all came from a woman aged 40 to 50 with alopecia areata. Some clones in this sample may be carry-over from other donors' samples.

Many counts were recorded for this clonotype. The chain uses TRBV29-1 and TRBJ2-1; a weak D match, TRBD1 (6 bases). Germline V gene lookup returns CDR1 SQVTM and CDR2 ANQGSEA. The CDR3 covers 12 residues. The germline V and J ends were trimmed by 3 bases and 3 bases, with 6 bases remaining between them. The CDR3 reads CSVDRGYNEQFF. CDR3 DNA sequence: TGCAGCGTTGACAGGGGCTACAATGAGCAGTTCTTC.

This sequence joins TRBV6-2 or TRBV6-3 and TRBJ2-7, with no clear D. Germline V lookup: CDR1 MNHEY, CDR2 SVGEGT. Trimming left V 6 bases short and J 3 bases short, with 6 bases between. The CDR3 has 11 residues. CDR3 region: CASRGLYEQYF. The CDR3 nucleotides read TGTGCCAGCAGGGGTCTCTACGAGCAGTACTTC.

The chain couples TRBV12-3 or TRBV12-4 to TRBJ2-3, with D possibly TRBD2 on 5 matching bases. V lost 3 bases, J lost 1 base, and 20 bases lay in between. The CDR3 sequence is 18 residues long. The CDR3 is CASSFVFYGEEGTDTQYF. DNA of the CDR3: TGTGCCAGCAGTTTCGTTTTTTACGGGGAAGAGGGCACAGATACGCAGTATTTT.

The chain employs TRBV4-1 and TRBJ2-7; a weak D match, TRBD1 (5 bases). This CDR3 is 14 amino acids long. Germline values: CDR1 MGHRA, CDR2 YSYEKL. The V end lost 0 bases, the J end lost 4 bases, and 10 bases lay between the germline ends. DNA of the CDR3: TGCGCCAGCAGCCAAGAAGGGGCCGTTTACGAGCAGTACTTC. Its protein product is CASSQEGAVYEQYF.

This clonotype came up a few times. V gene TRBV5-1 combines with J gene TRBJ2-1, with 8 bases fitting TRBD2. The V segment lost 4 bases and the J segment 8 bases; nucleotides outside the gene matches: 5. CDR1 and CDR2 (germline): SGHRS, YFSETQ. This CDR3 spans 13 amino acids. The CDR3 nucleotides are TGCGCCAGCAGCCCGCGGGGGGCCGATGAGCAGTTCTTC. Its translation: CASSPRGADEQFF.

This clonotype was detected many times. The rearrangement uses TRBV7-2 and TRBJ2-3, with 7 bases identical to TRBD2. With V trimmed by 2 bases and J by 4 bases, 6 bases remained unmatched. CDR3 length: 15 amino acids. Germline CDR1 is SGHTA and CDR2 is FQGNSA. The CDR3 is CASSLQGLPADTQYF. As DNA, the CDR3 is TGTGCCAGCAGCTTACAGGGACTACCAGCAGATACGCAGTATTTT. Supplemented by reference TRBV7-2 and TRBJ2-3, the full variable domain reads GAGVSQSPSNKVTEKGKDVELRCDPISGHTALYWYRQSLGQGLEFLIYFQGNSAPDKSGLPSDRFSAERTGGSVSTLTIQRTQQEDSAVYLCASSLQGLPADTQYFGPGTRLTVL.

The rearrangement links TRBV29-1 to TRBJ2-7, with D hard to call. Germline V gene lookup returns CDR1 SQVTM and CDR2 ANQGSEA. V was pared by 6 bases and J by 2 bases, with 8 bases between. This CDR3 comprises 11 residues. Written as DNA, the CDR3 is TGCAGCGTCATACTCACCTACGAGCAGTACTTC. Its protein product is CSVILTYEQYF.

This clonotype has at least ten counts. The V and J genes are TRBV6-1 and TRBJ1-1; D uncertain. The CDR3 loop spans 13 amino acids. Germline CDR1 is MNHNS and CDR2 is SASEGT. V dropped 1 base and J dropped 1 base, with 4 bases sitting between them. The CDR3 region is CASSEDENTEAFF. The CDR3 coding sequence is TGTGCCAGCAGTGAAGATGAGAACACTGAAGCTTTCTTT.

This clonotype has ten or more counts. The V and J genes are TRBV5-1 and TRBJ2-1, with TRBD2 identical over 10 bases. The germline gives CDR1 SGHRS, CDR2 YFSETQ. This CDR3 has 15 residues. V lost 3 bases to trimming and J lost 8 bases; unmatched junction nucleotides: 8. The CDR3 here is CASSSYSGGVYEQFF. In nucleotides, the CDR3 is TGCGCCAGCAGCTCCTACAGCGGGGGGGTATATGAGCAGTTCTTC.

CDR3 residues: CASSWGGHPTEAFF. The CDR3 DNA follows: TGTGCCAGCAGTTGGGGGGGGCACCCGACTGAAGCTTTCTTT. The rearrangement uses TRBV27 and TRBJ1-1; possible D gene TRBD1, 6 bases. The V gene's germline CDR1 is MNHEY and CDR2 SMNVEV (reference sequence). The CDR3 loop spans 14 amino acids. V dropped 4 bases and J dropped 5 bases, with 14 bases sitting between them.